This TCR beta chain is from a study of T-cell reconstitution after alpha-beta-depleted transplantation in children. Library preparation (for TCRbeta) was performed with unique molecular identifiers. TCRdb independently ran MiXCR on the PCR reads; one entry per CDR3 protein. The sample has some 600,000 distinct CDR3 sequences, roughly 15% seen once. In its sample, this clonotype was seen a few times. Sequencing was performed on PBMCs from the stem cell graft donor, taken from the stem cell graft. This TCR derives from a human donor who donated a stem cell graft to a child with acute myeloid leukemia.

CDR3 in DNA: TGTGCCAGCAGTTTCGCGCTAGCAACAGATACGCAGTATTTT. This sequence encodes CASSFALATDTQYF. V usage is TRBV12-3 or TRBV12-4 and J usage is TRBJ2-3, with D possibly being TRBD2 (5 bases). Between the trimmed V and J ends, which lost 3 bases and 3 bases, there was a span of 10 bases. This CDR3 contains 14 residues.